The 32 T cell receptor beta chains reported below all come from one sample, sequenced in a study of response to subunit inactivated influenza vaccine. TCRdb recomputed calls from the RT-PCR reads with MiXCR, one row per CDR3 protein. This sample has about 240,000 distinct CDR3 sequences; 12% occur once, and the top ten carry about 7.8%. The sequencing used non-naive T cells sorted from PBMCs, collected around 14 days before vaccination. All receptors come from a man aged 50 to 60 who received an inactivated influenza vaccine.

This clonotype was counted ten times or more. The chain links TRBV9 to TRBJ2-2; no reliable D call. The germline V gene has CDR1 SGDLS and CDR2 YYNGEE. The CDR3 is 15 amino acids. V was cut by 1 base and J by 0 bases, with 7 bases left in between. The CDR3 nucleotides are TGTGCCAGCAGCGTAATGGGCGCGAACACCGGGGAGCTGTTTTTT. Translated: CASSVMGANTGELFF.

A remark on this clonotype: A read error may account for a junction end that differs from germline. This sequence joins TRBV7-2 and TRBJ2-7; possibly TRBD2 for D (7 bases). The length of the CDR3 is 15 residues. Germline V gene sequence: CDR1 SGHTA, CDR2 FQGNSA. The CDR3 DNA is TGTGCCAGCAGCTTGGGAGGGGGGGTCTCCTACGGGCAGTACTTC. This gives the protein CASSLGGGVSYGQYF.

At least ten counts were recorded for this clonotype. This chain joins TRBV2 and TRBJ2-1; D gene unclear. V lost 4 bases and J lost 0, with 13 bases in between. The CDR3 length is 16 residues. CDR1 and CDR2 from the germline V gene are SNHLY and FYNNEI. The CDR3 is CASSVERQSSYNEQFF. CDR3 coding DNA: TGTGCCAGCAGTGTTGAGCGCCAGAGCTCCTACAATGAGCAGTTCTTC.

The chain carries TRBV6-1 and TRBJ2-7, with a possible D match to TRBD2 (6 bases). The V gene lost 5 bases and the J gene lost 3 bases, with 20 bases spanning the gap. Germline CDR1 reads MNHNS; CDR2 reads SASEGT. The CDR3 length is 16 residues. The CDR3 DNA reads as TGTGCCAGCAGTCCGCAGGGACTTGGGGCTAACTACGAGCAGTACTTC. Protein product: CASSPQGLGANYEQYF.

The chain combines TRBV20-1 with TRBJ1-2; 9 bases align to TRBD1. The CDR3 is 16 residues long. Germline trimming cut 4 bases from V and 4 bases from J; bases unmatched to any gene: 13. Germline CDR1 DFQATT, CDR2 SNEGSKA (reference sequence). The CDR3 reads CSAKETGGDRGYGYTF. The CDR3 DNA follows: TGCAGTGCTAAAGAAACAGGGGGCGATCGGGGCTATGGCTACACCTTC.

This clonotype was picked up many times. This chain connects TRBV4-1 to TRBJ2-7; 9 nucleotides agree with TRBD1. The CDR3 is made up of 15 amino acids. V lost 5 bases, J lost 2 bases, and 7 bases stayed unmatched. The germline V gene encodes CDR1 MGHRA and CDR2 YSYEKL. The CDR3 DNA reads TGCGCCAGCAGCACTCGGACAGGGGCGGCCTACGAGCAGTACTTC. It codes for CASSTRTGAAYEQYF.

This clonotype showed up just a few times. The chain uses TRBV7-9 and TRBJ1-1; D perhaps matches TRBD1 (5 bases). The V end lost 7 bases, the J end lost 7 bases, and 19 bases lay between the germline ends. Germline CDR1 SEHNR, CDR2 FQNEAQ (reference sequence). The CDR3 runs 14 residues. The CDR3 is CASTLLAGGNEAFF. Here the CDR3 DNA reads TGTGCCAGCACCCTCCTGGCGGGGGGGAATGAAGCTTTCTTT.

This clonotype was counted a few times. The rearrangement links TRBV20-1 to TRBJ2-1, with 10 nucleotides matching TRBD2. The CDR3 length is 15 residues. Germline V lookup: CDR1 DFQATT, CDR2 SNEGSKA (reference sequence). The junction had 16 bases not matched to a gene; V was cut back by 2 bases and J by 15 bases. The CDR3 sequence is CSARQTSGIESGPFF. CDR3 in DNA: TGCAGTGCTAGACAAACTAGCGGGATCGAATCCGGGCCGTTCTTC.

This chain connects TRBV14 to TRBJ1-3, with 9 bases identical to TRBD1. The CDR3 extends over 18 amino acids. Germline CDR1 and CDR2: SGHDN and FVKESK. J lost 0 bases, V lost 8 bases, and 14 bases had no gene match. The CDR3 reads CASQSTPGQGFSGNTIYF. The CDR3 DNA is TGTGCCAGCCAGTCCACGCCGGGACAGGGATTCTCTGGAAACACCATATATTTT.

This clonotype was seen ten or more times. This chain links TRBV29-1 with TRBJ2-1, with D unclear. The V end was cut by 4 bases, the J end by 7 bases, with 5 bases between. Germline V gene lookup returns CDR1 SQVTM and CDR2 ANQGSEA. The CDR3 is made up of 10 amino acids. CDR3 amino acids: CSVGLNEQFF. The CDR3 DNA sequence: TGCAGCGTTGGCCTAAATGAGCAGTTCTTC.

This clonotype came up many times. The chain links TRBV11-2 to TRBJ1-2; 8 bases fit TRBD1. This CDR3 is built from 13 residues. Germline V CDR1 and CDR2: SGHAT, FQNNGV. V shed 4 bases, J shed 4 bases, and the junction held 2 bases outside the gene matches. CDR3 nucleotide sequence: TGTGCCAGCAGCTCGACAGGGGTCTATGGCTACACCTTC. Encoded protein: CASSSTGVYGYTF.

This clonotype was recorded a few times. J is TRBJ1-5 and V is TRBV20-1, with TRBD1 as a possible D gene (5 bases). The CDR3 spans 13 residues. Germline CDR1 is DFQATT and CDR2 is SNEGSKA (reference sequence). The V end was cut by 6 bases, the J end by 1 base, with 10 bases between. The CDR3 region is CSASRDSNQPQHF. CDR3 nucleotide sequence: TGCAGTGCCTCACGGGACAGCAATCAGCCCCAGCATTTT.

The chain carries TRBV15 and TRBJ2-3; D uncertain. With 7 bases removed from V and 1 base from J, the gap between germline ends came to 9 bases. The CDR3 runs 13 residues. Germline CDR1 reads LNHNV; CDR2 reads YYDKDF (reference sequence). CDR3 residues: CATTSDRTDTQYF. In nucleotides, the CDR3 is TGTGCCACCACATCAGATCGCACAGATACGCAGTATTTT.

This chain connects TRBV5-1 to TRBJ1-4; no reliable D call. This CDR3 region has 14 residues. V was cut by 0 bases and J by 6 bases, with 9 bases left in between. The germline V gene has CDR1 SGHRS and CDR2 YFSETQ. CDR3 DNA sequence: TGCGCCAGCAGCTTGGAAAGGGTTGATGAAAAACTGTTTTTT. Its protein product is CASSLERVDEKLFF.

This clonotype was picked up many times. CDR3 sequence reads: CASRRDRGIGRDTQYF. In DNA form, the CDR3 reads TGTGCCAGTAGGCGGGACAGGGGGATTGGCAGAGATACGCAGTATTTT. The chain uses TRBV19 and TRBJ2-3, with TRBD1 identical over 11 bases. The germline gives CDR1 LNHDA, CDR2 SQIVND (reference sequence). V was clipped by 6 bases and J by 5 bases; unmatched bases: 10. The CDR3 sequence is 16 residues long.

The chain carries TRBV24-1 and TRBJ2-5; 7 bases are shared with TRBD2. Germline loops: CDR1 KGHDR, CDR2 SFDVKD. The CDR3 sequence is 13 residues long. Unmatched junction bases numbered 3, after V lost 4 bases and J lost 5 bases. This CDR3 is CATSDGLGETQYF. DNA for the CDR3: TGTGCCACCAGTGACGGACTAGGGGAGACCCAGTACTTC.

In this sample, this clonotype turned up many times. CDR3: CAISTGSNEQFF. CDR3 DNA sequence: TGTGCCATCAGTACTGGTAGCAATGAGCAGTTCTTC. The rearrangement uses TRBV10-3 and TRBJ2-1; D unclear. V lost 5 bases to trimming and J lost 6 bases, with 8 bases between them. This CDR3 has 12 residues. From germline, CDR1 is ENHRY and CDR2 SYGVKD.

The chain links TRBV27 to TRBJ1-5, with D perhaps TRBD1 (5 bases). V was pared by 1 base and J by 1 base, with 14 bases between. CDR1 is MNHEY and CDR2 is SMNVEV in the germline V gene (reference sequence). The CDR3 loop spans 17 amino acids. The CDR3 DNA sequence: TGTGCCAGCAGTTTATGGTGGGACGTTCAGAGCAATCAGCCCCAGCATTTT. Amino acid sequence: CASSLWWDVQSNQPQHF.

There are a few counts of this clonotype. The gene calls are TRBV7-2 and TRBJ2-4; D is unresolved. CDR3 length: 15 residues. The germline V and J ends were trimmed by 1 base and 1 base, with 8 bases remaining between them. The germline V gene has CDR1 SGHTA and CDR2 FQGNSA. DNA of the CDR3: TGTGCCAGCAGCTTAGTCGGTACGGCCAAAAACATTCAGTACTTC. Protein sequence: CASSLVGTAKNIQYF.

Of note for this clonotype: The conserved closing phenylalanine or tryptophan is absent in this CDR3, likely reflecting a read error. The gene calls are TRBV28 and TRBJ2-7, with 7 bases aligning to TRBD1. V lost 7 bases, J lost 3 bases, and 0 bases stayed unmatched. The CDR3 loop spans 11 amino acids. The germline V gene encodes CDR1 MDHEN and CDR2 SYDVKM. The CDR3, as DNA: TGTGCCAGCACAGGGGGCTACGAGCAGTACATC. Its translation is CASTGGYEQYI.

The chain employs TRBV4-2 and TRBJ1-2; no definite D call. The V end lost 0 bases, the J end lost 4 bases, and 12 bases lay between the germline ends. The V gene's germline CDR1 is LGHNA and CDR2 YNFKEQ. The CDR3 loop spans 15 amino acids. The CDR3 spells CASSQDLGEPYGYTF. Written as DNA, the CDR3 is TGTGCCAGCAGCCAAGATCTTGGGGAGCCCTATGGCTACACCTTC.

The chain is built from TRBV13 and TRBJ1-3; D not resolved. V lost 5 bases and J lost 1, with 12 bases in between. The CDR3 consists of 15 residues. Germline-derived CDR1 and CDR2 are PRHDT and FYEKMQ (reference sequence). The CDR3 DNA reads as TGTGCCAGCAGCCCGCGGACGGCTTCTGGAAACACCATATATTTT. Its protein product is CASSPRTASGNTIYF.

The J gene is TRBJ2-3, the V gene TRBV28; tentative D call: TRBD1 (5 bases). V was shortened by 2 bases and J by 0 bases, with 15 bases between the two germline ends. The V gene's germline CDR1 is MDHEN and CDR2 SYDVKM. The CDR3 is 17 amino acids. The CDR3 region is CASSLLRQTLSTDTQYF. CDR3 nucleotide sequence: TGTGCCAGCAGTTTACTCCGACAGACGCTGAGCACAGATACGCAGTATTTT.

This clonotype was detected ten times or more. The J gene is TRBJ1-1, the V gene TRBV29-1, with a weak D call TRBD1 (5 bases). This CDR3 is built from 13 residues. Germline CDR1 SQVTM, CDR2 ANQGSEA. Trimming shortened V by 4 bases and J by 2 bases, and 11 bases separated the two germline ends. CDR3 region: CSVGSGPNTEAFF. The CDR3 DNA reads as TGCAGCGTTGGCTCGGGGCCAAACACTGAAGCTTTCTTT. The full variable domain, completed using reference TRBV29-1 and TRBJ1-1, is SAVISQKPSRDICQRGTSLTIQCQVDSQVTMMFWYRQQPGQSLTLIATANQGSEATYESGFVIDKFPISRPNLTFSTLTVSNMSPEDSSIYLCSVGSGPNTEAFFGQGTRLTVV.

This clonotype was observed many times. V gene TRBV5-1 combines with J gene TRBJ2-1; the D gene is possibly TRBD2 (6 bases). The V and J ends lost 2 bases and 7 bases respectively, with 19 bases between them. The germline V gene encodes CDR1 SGHRS and CDR2 YFSETQ. The CDR3 is made up of 16 amino acids. CDR3 loop: CASSFETRGIGNEQFF. CDR3 DNA: TGCGCCAGCAGCTTCGAGACTAGGGGAATTGGGAATGAGCAGTTCTTC.

This chain joins TRBV5-6 and TRBJ1-2; D is unclear. The CDR3 sequence is 14 residues long. Per germline, CDR1 SGHDT and CDR2 YYEEEE. V lost 5 bases and J 4 bases, leaving 15 bases between the germline ends. The DNA for the CDR3 is TGTGCCAGCAGAGAACGGACTGCGGCCTATGGCTACACCTTC. Amino acid sequence: CASRERTAAYGYTF.

This clonotype has only a few counts. The chain uses TRBV27 and TRBJ1-5, with TRBD1 matching over 8 bases. V shed 6 bases and J 4 bases; nucleotides not matched to a gene: 8. CDR1 MNHEY and CDR2 SMNVEV come from the germline V gene (reference sequence). The CDR3 totals 15 residues. The CDR3 sequence: CASRPQGADNQPQHF. CDR3 in DNA: TGTGCCAGCAGACCCCAGGGGGCAGATAATCAGCCCCAGCATTTT.

The rearrangement uses TRBV5-6 and TRBJ2-1; no clear D gene. CDR1 is SGHDT, CDR2 YYEEEE, per germline. This CDR3 region has 14 residues. V was pared by 1 base and J by 0 bases, with 5 bases between. The CDR3 loop is CASSLTVSYNEQFF. The CDR3 DNA reads TGTGCCAGCAGCTTGACAGTCTCCTACAATGAGCAGTTCTTC.

This clonotype was seen more than once but under ten times. J is TRBJ1-1 and V is TRBV3-1; D not certain. Germline CDR1 and CDR2: LGHDT and YNNKEL (reference sequence). V gave up 4 bases and J gave up 1 base, with 13 bases separating them. The CDR3 contains 15 residues. The CDR3 DNA reads TGTGCCAGCAGCCCCTTTGGACTCTCGAACACTGAAGCTTTCTTT. It is translated as CASSPFGLSNTEAFF.

The sample holds a few counts of this clonotype. This chain links TRBV7-8 with TRBJ2-7; D possibly corresponds to TRBD1 (6 bases). Deletions cut 3 bases from V and 2 bases from J, with 17 bases between. Germline V gene sequence: CDR1 SGHVS, CDR2 FQNEAQ. The CDR3 length is 16 residues. The CDR3 DNA sequence: TGTGCCAGCAGCTTGTTAAGTAACAGGGTGACCTACGAGCAGTACTTC. It specifies CASSLLSNRVTYEQYF.

The chain recombines TRBV20-1 with TRBJ2-7, with a tentative D call TRBD2 (7 bases). Trimming stripped 0 bases from V and 9 bases from J, with 12 bases between. The CDR3 runs 12 residues. CDR1 is DFQATT and CDR2 is SNEGSKA in the germline V gene (reference sequence). The CDR3 nucleotides are TGCAGTGCTAGAGATTTGGGGGGGCTGCAGTACTTC. Protein sequence: CSARDLGGLQYF.

A few counts support this clonotype. The chain couples TRBV2 to TRBJ2-1; TRBD1 is a possible D gene (6 bases). The CDR3 length is 13 residues. The V end was cut by 7 bases, the J end by 5 bases, with 12 bases between. Germline lookup yields CDR1 SNHLY and CDR2 FYNNEI. CDR3 region: CASKPDRHNEQFF. The DNA for the CDR3 is TGTGCCAGCAAGCCGGACAGACACAATGAGCAGTTCTTC.